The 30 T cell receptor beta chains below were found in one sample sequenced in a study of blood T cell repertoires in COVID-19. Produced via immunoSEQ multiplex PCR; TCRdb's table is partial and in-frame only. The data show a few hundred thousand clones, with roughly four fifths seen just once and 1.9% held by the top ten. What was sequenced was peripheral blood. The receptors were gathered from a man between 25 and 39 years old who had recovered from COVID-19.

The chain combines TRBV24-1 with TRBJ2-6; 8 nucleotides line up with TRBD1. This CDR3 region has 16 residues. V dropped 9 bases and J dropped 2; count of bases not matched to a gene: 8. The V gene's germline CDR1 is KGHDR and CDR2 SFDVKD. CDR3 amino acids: CATPWGQVPGANVLTF. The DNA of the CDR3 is TGTGCCACCCCGTGGGGACAGGTCCCTGGGGCCAACGTCCTGACTTTC.

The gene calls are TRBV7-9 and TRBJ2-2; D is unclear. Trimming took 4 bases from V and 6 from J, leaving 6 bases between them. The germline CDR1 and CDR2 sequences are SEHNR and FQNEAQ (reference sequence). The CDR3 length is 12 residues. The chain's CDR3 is CASSSLAGELFF. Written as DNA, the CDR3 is TGTGCCAGCAGCTCCCTTGCCGGGGAGCTGTTTTTT.

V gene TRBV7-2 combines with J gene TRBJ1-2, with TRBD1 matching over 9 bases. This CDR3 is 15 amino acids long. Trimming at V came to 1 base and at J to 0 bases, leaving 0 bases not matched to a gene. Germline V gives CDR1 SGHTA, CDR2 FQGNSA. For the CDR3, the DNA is TGTGCCAGCAGCTTAGGACAGGGGGCTAACTATGGCTACACCTTC. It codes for CASSLGQGANYGYTF.

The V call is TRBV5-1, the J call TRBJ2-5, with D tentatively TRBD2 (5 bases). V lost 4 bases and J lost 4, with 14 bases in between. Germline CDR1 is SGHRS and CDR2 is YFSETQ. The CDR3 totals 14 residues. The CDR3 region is CASSLTDGGETQYF. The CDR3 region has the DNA TGCGCCAGCAGCCTGACCGACGGAGGAGAGACCCAGTACTTC.

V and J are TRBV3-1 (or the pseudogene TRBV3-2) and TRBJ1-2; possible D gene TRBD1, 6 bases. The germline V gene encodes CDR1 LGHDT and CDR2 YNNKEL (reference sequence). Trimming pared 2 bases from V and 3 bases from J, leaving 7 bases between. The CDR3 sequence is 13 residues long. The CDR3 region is CASSQQGHYGYTF. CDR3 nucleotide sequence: TGTGCCAGCAGCCAACAGGGGCACTATGGCTACACCTTC.

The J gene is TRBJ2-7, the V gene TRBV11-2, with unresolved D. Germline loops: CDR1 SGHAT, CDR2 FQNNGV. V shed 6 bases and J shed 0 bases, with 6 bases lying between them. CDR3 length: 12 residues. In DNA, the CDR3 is TGTGCCAGCAGTCGGAGCTCCTACGAGCAGTACGTC. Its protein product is CASSRSSYEQYV.

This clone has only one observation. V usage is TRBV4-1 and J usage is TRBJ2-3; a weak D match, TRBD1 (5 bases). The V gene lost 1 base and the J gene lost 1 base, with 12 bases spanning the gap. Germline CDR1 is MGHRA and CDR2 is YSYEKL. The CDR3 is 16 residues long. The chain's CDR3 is CASSQVDSIGTDTQYF. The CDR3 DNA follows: TGCGCCAGCAGCCAAGTTGACAGTATTGGCACAGATACGCAGTATTTT.

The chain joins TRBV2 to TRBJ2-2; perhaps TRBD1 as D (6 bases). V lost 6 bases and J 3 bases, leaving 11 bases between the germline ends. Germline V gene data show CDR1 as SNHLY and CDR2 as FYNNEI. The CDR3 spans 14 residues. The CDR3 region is CASRKDRYTGELFF. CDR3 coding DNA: TGTGCCAGCAGGAAGGACAGATACACCGGGGAGCTGTTTTTT.

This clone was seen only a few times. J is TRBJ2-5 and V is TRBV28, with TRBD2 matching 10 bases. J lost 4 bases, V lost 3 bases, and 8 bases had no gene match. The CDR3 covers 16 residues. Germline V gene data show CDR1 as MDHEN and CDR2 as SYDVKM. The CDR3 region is CASSLSAGGPRETQYF. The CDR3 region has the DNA TGTGCCAGCAGTTTGTCAGCGGGGGGGCCGAGAGAGACCCAGTACTTC.

The CDR3, as DNA: TGTGCCAGTAGTTGGGGGCTCACTGAAGCTTTCTTT. Encoded protein: CASSWGLTEAFF. The rearrangement uses TRBV19 and TRBJ1-1, with D perhaps matching TRBD1 (6 bases). Germline-derived CDR1 and CDR2 are LNHDA and SQIVND (reference sequence). The V end lost 5 bases, the J end lost 4 bases, and 8 bases lay between the germline ends. This CDR3 spans 12 amino acids.

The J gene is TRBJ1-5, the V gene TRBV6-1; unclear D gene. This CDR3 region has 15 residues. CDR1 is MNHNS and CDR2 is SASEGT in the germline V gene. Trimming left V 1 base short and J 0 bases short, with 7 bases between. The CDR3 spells CASSEVIDSNQPQHF. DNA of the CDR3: TGTGCCAGCAGTGAAGTTATAGATAGCAATCAGCCCCAGCATTTT.

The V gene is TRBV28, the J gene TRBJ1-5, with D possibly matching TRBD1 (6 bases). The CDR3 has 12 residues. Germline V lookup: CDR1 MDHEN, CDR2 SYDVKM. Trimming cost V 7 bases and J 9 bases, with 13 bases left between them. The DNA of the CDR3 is TGTGCCAGCAAAATCAGGGGTTCGCCCCAGCATTTT. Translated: CASKIRGSPQHF.

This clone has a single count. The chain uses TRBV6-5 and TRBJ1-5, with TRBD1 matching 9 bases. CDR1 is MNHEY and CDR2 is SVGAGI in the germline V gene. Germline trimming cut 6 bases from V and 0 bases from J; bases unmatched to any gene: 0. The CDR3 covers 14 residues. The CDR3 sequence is CASRGQGSNQPQHF. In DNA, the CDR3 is TGTGCCAGCAGGGGACAGGGTAGCAATCAGCCCCAGCATTTT.

Here the CDR3 DNA reads TGTGCCAGCTACGACAGGGATGGAAACACCATATATTTT. This gives the protein CASYDRDGNTIYF. The chain joins TRBV6-6 to TRBJ1-3; TRBD1 matches at 7 bases. J was trimmed by 3 bases and V by 8 bases; bases with no gene match: 4. CDR1 and CDR2 (germline): MNHNY, SVGAGI (reference sequence). This CDR3 spans 13 amino acids.

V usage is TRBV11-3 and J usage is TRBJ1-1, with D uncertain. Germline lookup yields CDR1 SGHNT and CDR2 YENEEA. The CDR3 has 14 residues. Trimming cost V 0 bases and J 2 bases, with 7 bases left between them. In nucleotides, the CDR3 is TGTGCCAGCAGCTTAGACAGGTTCAACACTGAAGCTTTCTTT. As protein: CASSLDRFNTEAFF. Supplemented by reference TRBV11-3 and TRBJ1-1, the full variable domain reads EAGVVQSPRYKIIEKKQPVAFWCNPISGHNTLYWYLQNLGQGPELLIRYENEEAVDDSQLPKDRFSAERLKGVDSTLKIQPAELGDSAVYLCASSLDRFNTEAFFGQGTRLTVV.

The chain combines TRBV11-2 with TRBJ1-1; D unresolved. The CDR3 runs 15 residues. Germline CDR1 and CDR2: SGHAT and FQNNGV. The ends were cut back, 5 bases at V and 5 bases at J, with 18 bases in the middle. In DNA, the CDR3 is TGTGCCAGCAGCCGCTCTCCGGAGGGAGGAACTGAAGCTTTCTTT. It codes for CASSRSPEGGTEAFF.

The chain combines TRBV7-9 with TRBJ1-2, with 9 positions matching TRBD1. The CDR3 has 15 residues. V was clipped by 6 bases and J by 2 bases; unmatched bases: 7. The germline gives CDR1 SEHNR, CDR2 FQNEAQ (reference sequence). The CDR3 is CASRRSGTGNYGYTF. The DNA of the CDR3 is TGTGCCAGCAGGCGATCCGGGACAGGGAACTATGGCTACACCTTC.

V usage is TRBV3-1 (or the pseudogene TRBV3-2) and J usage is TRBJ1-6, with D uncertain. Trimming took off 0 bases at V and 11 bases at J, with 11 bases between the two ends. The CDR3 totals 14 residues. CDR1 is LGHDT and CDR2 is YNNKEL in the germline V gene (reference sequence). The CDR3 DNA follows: TGTGCCAGCAGCCAAGATTATCGGGGTACACCCCTCCACTTT. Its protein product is CASSQDYRGTPLHF.

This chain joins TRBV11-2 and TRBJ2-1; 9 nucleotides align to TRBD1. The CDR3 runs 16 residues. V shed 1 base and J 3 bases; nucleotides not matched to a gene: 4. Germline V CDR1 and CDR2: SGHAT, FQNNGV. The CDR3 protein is CASSLVMGQGYNEQFF. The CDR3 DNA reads TGTGCCAGCAGCTTAGTTATGGGACAGGGCTACAATGAGCAGTTCTTC.

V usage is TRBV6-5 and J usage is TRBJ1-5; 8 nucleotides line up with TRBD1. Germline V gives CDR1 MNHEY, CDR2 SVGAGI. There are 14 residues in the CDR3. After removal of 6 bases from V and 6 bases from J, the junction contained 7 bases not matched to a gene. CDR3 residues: CASSVDREGQPQHF. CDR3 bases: TGTGCCAGCAGCGTGGACAGGGAGGGTCAGCCCCAGCATTTT.

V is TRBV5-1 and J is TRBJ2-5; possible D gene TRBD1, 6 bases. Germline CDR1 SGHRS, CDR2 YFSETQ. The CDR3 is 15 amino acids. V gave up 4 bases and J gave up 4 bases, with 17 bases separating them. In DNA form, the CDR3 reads TGCGCCAGCAGCCCGTCTATACAGGGTCTAGAGACCCAGTACTTC. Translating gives CASSPSIQGLETQYF.

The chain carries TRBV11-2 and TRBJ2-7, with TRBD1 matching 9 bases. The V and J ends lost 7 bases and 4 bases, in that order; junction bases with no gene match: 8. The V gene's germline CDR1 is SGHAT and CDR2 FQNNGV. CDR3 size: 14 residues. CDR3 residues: CASTGTGFRYEQYF. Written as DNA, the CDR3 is TGTGCCAGCACCGGGACAGGGTTTCGTTACGAGCAGTACTTC.

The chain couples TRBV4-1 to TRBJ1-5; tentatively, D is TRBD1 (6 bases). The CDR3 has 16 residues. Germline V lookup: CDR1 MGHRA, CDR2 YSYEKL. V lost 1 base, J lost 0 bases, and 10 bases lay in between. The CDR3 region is CASSQGRGNSNQPQHF. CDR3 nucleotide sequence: TGCGCCAGCAGCCAAGGAAGGGGGAATAGCAATCAGCCCCAGCATTTT.

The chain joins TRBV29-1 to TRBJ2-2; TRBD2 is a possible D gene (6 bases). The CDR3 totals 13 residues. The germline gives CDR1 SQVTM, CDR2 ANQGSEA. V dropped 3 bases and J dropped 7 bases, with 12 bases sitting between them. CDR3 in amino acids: CSVDLRGSGELFF. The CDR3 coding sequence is TGCAGCGTTGATCTGCGGGGAAGCGGGGAGCTGTTTTTT.

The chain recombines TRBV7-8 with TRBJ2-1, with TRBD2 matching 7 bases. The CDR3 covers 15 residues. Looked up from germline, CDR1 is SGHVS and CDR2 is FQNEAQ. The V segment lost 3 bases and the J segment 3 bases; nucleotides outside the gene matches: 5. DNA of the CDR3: TGTGCCAGCAGCTTTGCTAGCGGACACTACAATGAGCAGTTCTTC. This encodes CASSFASGHYNEQFF.

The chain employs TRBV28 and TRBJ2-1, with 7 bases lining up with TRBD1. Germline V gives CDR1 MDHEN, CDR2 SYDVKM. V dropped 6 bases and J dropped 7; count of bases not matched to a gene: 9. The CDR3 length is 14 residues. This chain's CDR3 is CASRTGAKRNEQFF. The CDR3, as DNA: TGTGCCAGCAGAACAGGGGCCAAAAGAAATGAGCAGTTCTTC.

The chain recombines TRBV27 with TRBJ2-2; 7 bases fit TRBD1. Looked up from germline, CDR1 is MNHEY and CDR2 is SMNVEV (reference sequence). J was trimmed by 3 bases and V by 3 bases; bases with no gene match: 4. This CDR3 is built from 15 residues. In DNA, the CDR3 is TGTGCCAGCAGTTTTGGGGACAGAGACACCGGGGAGCTGTTTTTT. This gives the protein CASSFGDRDTGELFF.

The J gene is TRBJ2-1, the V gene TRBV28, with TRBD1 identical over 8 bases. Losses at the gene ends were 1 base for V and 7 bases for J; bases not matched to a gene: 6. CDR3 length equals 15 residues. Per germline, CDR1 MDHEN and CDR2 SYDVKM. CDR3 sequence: CASSLSGQGSNEQFF. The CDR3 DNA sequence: TGTGCCAGCAGTTTATCAGGACAGGGATCGAATGAGCAGTTCTTC.

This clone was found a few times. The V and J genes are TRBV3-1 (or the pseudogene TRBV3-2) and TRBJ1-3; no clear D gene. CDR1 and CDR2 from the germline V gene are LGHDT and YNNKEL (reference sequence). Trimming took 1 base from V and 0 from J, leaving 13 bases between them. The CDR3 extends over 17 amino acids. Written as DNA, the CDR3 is TGTGCCAGCAGCCAAGCCTCCGTACGGGTCTCTGGAAACACCATATATTTT. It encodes CASSQASVRVSGNTIYF.

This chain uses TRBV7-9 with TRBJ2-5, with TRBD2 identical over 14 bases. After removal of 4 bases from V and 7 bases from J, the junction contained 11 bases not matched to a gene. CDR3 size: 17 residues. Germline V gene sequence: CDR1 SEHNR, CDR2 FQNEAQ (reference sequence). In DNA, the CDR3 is TGTGCCAGCAGCTCGAGGGGACTAGCGGGGGCCTGGGGGACCCAGTACTTC. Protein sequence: CASSSRGLAGAWGTQYF.